Described below is a single T cell receptor (beta chain) sequence and its context. The record originates from a study of blood T cell repertoires in COVID-19. The wider study: COVID-19 samples collected from the United States, Italy and Spain covered acute and convalescent phases. PBMCs, B-cell-depleted T cells, or T cells provided the cDNA or gDNA that made up the material.

As processed by the authors: Scientists estimated how many nucleated cells there were by amplifying reference gene primers. Sequencing was performed with immunoSEQ multiplex PCR; in TCRdb, only in-frame clones are kept and a portion is missing. The V and J calls and the clone size are those of that table, but D and trimming were determined from the DNA. The sample has 70,000 or so clones; 91% are singletons. This CDR3 is 19 amino acids long. CDR1 is SQVTM, CDR2 ANQGSEA, per germline. V lost 6 bases to trimming and J lost 2 bases; unmatched junction nucleotides: 24. The origin of this receptor is a human donor in a cohort sampled during active COVID-19. V is TRBV29-1 and J is TRBJ1-1; 7 nucleotides align to TRBD1. The sample taken for sequencing was peripheral blood. CDR3: CSVHATRGLIGTANTEAFF. The CDR3 region has the DNA TGCAGCGTACACGCTACAAGGGGGCTAATCGGGACAGCCAACACTGAAGCTTTCTTT.